This TCR beta chain came from a study of T cell changes during pregnancy in multiple sclerosis (dated by TCRdb to the late 2010s). General notes on the study: The study looked at changes in the T cell repertoire across pregnancy in women with multiple sclerosis.

Library prep was done by the immunoSEQ multiplex PCR assay. The clones in this table, taken by TCRdb from immuneACCESS, are in-frame only. Not every clone is retained; where verified, under half of the shortfall comes from an unresolved V gene, and the cause of the rest is unknown. This sample lists approximately 130,000 clones; less than 97% were detected once. Jointly, the top ten make up roughly 0.45% of the sample. Note on this clone: Its antigen remains undetermined. No per-base quality is available; no much larger clone lies one base away.

For this chain, trimming is 5 bases at the V end and 6 bases at the J end, and the number of junction bases without a gene match is 10. From the cysteine up to the phenylalanine, the CDR3 has a length of 15 residues. Only the CDR3 region is kept as DNA, spanning 45 bases read in frame from base 1. CDR1 and CDR2 are drawn from the germline V gene: MGHRA, YSYEKL. The sequence joins TRBV4-1 to TRBJ2-3, with TRBD1 matching 8 junction bases. This clonotype originated in a female donor with multiple sclerosis, enrolled in a pregnancy study. Specimen: peripheral blood, collected after pregnancy. The DNA reads TGCGCCAGCAGCGAGACAGGGGTAGGTAGGGATACGCAGTATTTT. The resulting protein is CASSETGVGRDTQYF.